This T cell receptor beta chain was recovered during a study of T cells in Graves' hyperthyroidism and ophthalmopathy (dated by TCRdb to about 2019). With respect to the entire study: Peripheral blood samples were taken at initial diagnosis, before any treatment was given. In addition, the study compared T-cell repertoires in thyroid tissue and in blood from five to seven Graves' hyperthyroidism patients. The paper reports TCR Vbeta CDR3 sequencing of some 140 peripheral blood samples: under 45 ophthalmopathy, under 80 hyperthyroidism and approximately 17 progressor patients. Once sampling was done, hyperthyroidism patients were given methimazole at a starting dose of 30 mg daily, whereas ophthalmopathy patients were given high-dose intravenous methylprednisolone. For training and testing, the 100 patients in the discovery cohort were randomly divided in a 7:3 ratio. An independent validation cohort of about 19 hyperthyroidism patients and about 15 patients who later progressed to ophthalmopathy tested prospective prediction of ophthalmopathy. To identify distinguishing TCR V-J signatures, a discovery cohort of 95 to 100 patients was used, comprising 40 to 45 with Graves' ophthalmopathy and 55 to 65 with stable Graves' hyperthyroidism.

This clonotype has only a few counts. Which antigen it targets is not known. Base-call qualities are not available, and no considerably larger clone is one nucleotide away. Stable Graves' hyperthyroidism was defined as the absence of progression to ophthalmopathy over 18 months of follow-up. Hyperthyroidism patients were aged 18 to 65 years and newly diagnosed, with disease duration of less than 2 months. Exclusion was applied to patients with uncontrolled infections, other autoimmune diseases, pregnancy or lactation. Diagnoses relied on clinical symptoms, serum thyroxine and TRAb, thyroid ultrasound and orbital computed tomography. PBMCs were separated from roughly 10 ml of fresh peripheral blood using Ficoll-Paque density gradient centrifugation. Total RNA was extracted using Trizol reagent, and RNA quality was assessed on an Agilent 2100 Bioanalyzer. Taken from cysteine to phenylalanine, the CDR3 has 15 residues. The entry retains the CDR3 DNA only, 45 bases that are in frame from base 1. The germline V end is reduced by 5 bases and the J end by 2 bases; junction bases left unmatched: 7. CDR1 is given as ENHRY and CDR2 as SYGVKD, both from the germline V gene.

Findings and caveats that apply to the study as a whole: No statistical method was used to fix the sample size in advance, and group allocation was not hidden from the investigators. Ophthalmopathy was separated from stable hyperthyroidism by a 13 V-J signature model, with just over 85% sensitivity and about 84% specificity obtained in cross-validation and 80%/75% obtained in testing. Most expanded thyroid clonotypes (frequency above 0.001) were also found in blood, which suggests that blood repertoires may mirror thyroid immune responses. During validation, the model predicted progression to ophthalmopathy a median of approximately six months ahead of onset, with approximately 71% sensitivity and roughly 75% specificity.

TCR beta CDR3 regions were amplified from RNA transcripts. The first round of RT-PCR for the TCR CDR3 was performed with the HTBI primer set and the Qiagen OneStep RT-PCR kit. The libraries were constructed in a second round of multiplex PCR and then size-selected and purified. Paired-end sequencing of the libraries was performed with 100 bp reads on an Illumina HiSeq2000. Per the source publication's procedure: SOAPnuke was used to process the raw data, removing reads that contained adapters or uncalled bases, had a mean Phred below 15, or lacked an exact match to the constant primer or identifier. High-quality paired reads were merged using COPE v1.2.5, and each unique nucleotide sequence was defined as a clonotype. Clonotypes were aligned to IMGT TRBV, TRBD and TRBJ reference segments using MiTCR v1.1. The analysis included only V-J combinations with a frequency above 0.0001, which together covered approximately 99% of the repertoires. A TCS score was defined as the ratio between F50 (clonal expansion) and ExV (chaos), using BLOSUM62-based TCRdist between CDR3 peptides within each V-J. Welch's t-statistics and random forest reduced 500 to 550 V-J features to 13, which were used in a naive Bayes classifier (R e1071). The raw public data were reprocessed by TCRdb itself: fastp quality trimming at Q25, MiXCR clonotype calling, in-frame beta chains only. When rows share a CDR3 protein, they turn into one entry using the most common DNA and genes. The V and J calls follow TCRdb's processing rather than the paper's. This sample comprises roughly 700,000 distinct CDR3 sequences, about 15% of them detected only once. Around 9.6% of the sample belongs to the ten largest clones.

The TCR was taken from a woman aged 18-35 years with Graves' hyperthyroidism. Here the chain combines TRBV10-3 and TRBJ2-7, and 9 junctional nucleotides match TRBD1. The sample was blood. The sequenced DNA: TGTGCCATCAGTTTACAGGGGGCTGGAACCTACGAGCAGTACTTC. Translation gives CAISLQGAGTYEQYF.